This passage covers 27 T cell receptor beta chains from one sample sequenced in a study of CD8 T cells in Susac syndrome. An amount of RNA that ranged from roughly 0.45 to 1 ug was reverse transcribed with random hexamers. One entry per CDR3 protein results from TCRdb running MiXCR on the immunoSEQ multiplex PCR reads. The table lists 350,000 to 550,000 distinct CDR3 sequences, approximately 85% of them singletons. Source material: CD8+ T cells from PBMCs. The receptor source for this set is a human donor with multiple sclerosis.

This chain uses TRBV29-1 with TRBJ2-7, with D perhaps TRBD1 (5 bases). V was shortened by 6 bases and J by 2 bases, with 14 bases between the two germline ends. CDR3 length: 13 amino acids. Germline V gene data show CDR1 as SQVTM and CDR2 as ANQGSEA. CDR3 sequence: CSVYLGATYEQYF. CDR3 in DNA: TGCAGCGTCTACCTAGGGGCTACCTACGAGCAGTACTTC.

The chain links TRBV27 to TRBJ2-5, with TRBD2 identical over 8 bases. After removal of 3 bases from V and 5 bases from J, the junction contained 8 bases not matched to a gene. The CDR3 sequence is 15 residues long. Germline assignment: CDR1 MNHEY and CDR2 SMNVEV (reference sequence). DNA for the CDR3: TGTGCCAGCAGTTTCCTCCGGGAGGGCGTGGAGACCCAGTACTTC. Encoded protein: CASSFLREGVETQYF.

This chain connects TRBV6-1 to TRBJ2-2, with a possible D match to TRBD2 (6 bases). This CDR3 has 16 residues. Germline loops: CDR1 MNHNS, CDR2 SASEGT. V was pared by 7 bases and J by 6 bases, with 21 bases between. This CDR3 is CASIQRGGEDAGELFF. DNA for the CDR3: TGTGCCAGCATCCAGCGTGGCGGGGAGGACGCCGGGGAGCTGTTTTTT.

The chain couples TRBV27 to TRBJ1-2; a possible D gene is TRBD1 (6 bases). The germline CDR1 and CDR2 sequences are MNHEY and SMNVEV (reference sequence). Trimming pared 4 bases from V and 0 bases from J, leaving 15 bases between. The CDR3 extends over 16 amino acids. CDR3 protein: CASSSGHKLANYGYTF. DNA of the CDR3: TGTGCCAGCAGTTCGGGACACAAATTAGCTAACTATGGCTACACCTTC.

The gene calls are TRBV27 and TRBJ2-7; D ambiguous. CDR1 is MNHEY, CDR2 SMNVEV, per germline (reference sequence). With 2 bases removed from V and 5 bases from J, the gap between germline ends came to 7 bases. This CDR3 is built from 12 residues. CDR3 residues: CASSLPNHEQYF. The CDR3 DNA follows: TGTGCCAGCAGTTTACCGAATCACGAGCAGTACTTC.

The chain links TRBV6-1 to TRBJ2-1; 9 bases align to TRBD2. CDR3 size: 16 residues. V shed 1 base and J 10 bases; nucleotides not matched to a gene: 11. In germline, CDR1 is MNHNS, CDR2 SASEGT. CDR3 amino acids: CASSEVPLAGRLEQFF. The CDR3 nucleotides read TGTGCCAGCAGTGAAGTCCCCCTAGCGGGACGCTTAGAGCAGTTCTTC.

V gene TRBV2 combines with J gene TRBJ2-7, with D perhaps matching TRBD2 (7 bases). The CDR3 runs to 15 residues. V was shortened by 2 bases and J by 5 bases, with 16 bases between the two germline ends. CDR1 is SNHLY, CDR2 FYNNEI, per germline. This CDR3 is CASSENRGGRDEQYF. In DNA form, the CDR3 reads TGTGCCAGCAGTGAAAATAGGGGGGGCCGTGACGAGCAGTACTTC.

This clonotype was observed a few times. The chain employs TRBV7-9 and TRBJ1-1, with D maybe TRBD1 (5 bases). Germline-derived CDR1 and CDR2 are SEHNR and FQNEAQ (reference sequence). The CDR3 length is 16 residues. V lost 4 bases, J lost 0 bases, and 15 bases lay in between. For the CDR3, the DNA is TGTGCCAGCAGCTCGTTTCCGGGACGGCTGAACACTGAAGCTTTCTTT. It encodes CASSSFPGRLNTEAFF.

This rearrangement joins TRBV7-9 to TRBJ2-1; the D call may be TRBD1 or TRBD2 (5 bases each). The CDR3 runs 16 residues. The V gene lost 2 bases and the J gene lost 8 bases, with 19 bases spanning the gap. Germline V gene sequence: CDR1 SEHNR, CDR2 FQNEAQ (reference sequence). The CDR3 sequence is CASSLPGTHNGHEQFF. The CDR3 DNA reads TGTGCCAGCAGCTTACCTGGGACCCATAATGGGCATGAGCAGTTCTTC.

This chain connects TRBV13 to TRBJ2-1; D ambiguous. The CDR3 has 13 residues. CDR1 is PRHDT, CDR2 FYEKMQ, per germline (reference sequence). Trimming pared 6 bases from V and 6 bases from J, leaving 12 bases between. CDR3: CASRLGYRNEQFF. CDR3 sequence (DNA): TGTGCCAGCAGGTTGGGCTATCGCAATGAGCAGTTCTTC.

The genes are TRBV20-1 and TRBJ2-3; D is tentatively TRBD1 or TRBD2 (5 bases each). The CDR3 has 15 residues. Trimming stripped 0 bases from V and 2 bases from J, with 12 bases between. The germline V gene encodes CDR1 DFQATT and CDR2 SNEGSKA (reference sequence). This CDR3 is CSAREITGPTDTQYF. CDR3 DNA sequence: TGCAGTGCTAGAGAGATAACGGGGCCCACAGATACGCAGTATTTT.

The genes are TRBV5-1 and TRBJ2-7; D unresolved. The V and J ends lost 1 base and 2 bases respectively, with 10 bases between them. The germline V gene encodes CDR1 SGHRS and CDR2 YFSETQ. This CDR3 region has 14 residues. The CDR3 reads CASSLNPATYEQYF. The CDR3 coding sequence is TGCGCCAGCAGCTTGAATCCCGCTACCTACGAGCAGTACTTC.

The V and J genes are TRBV2 and TRBJ1-1; D gene unclear. The CDR3 runs to 15 residues. V lost 2 bases, J lost 8 bases, and 18 bases lay in between. Per germline, CDR1 SNHLY and CDR2 FYNNEI. CDR3 sequence (DNA): TGTGCCAGCAGTGAAACAGTCGAAACGACCTGGGAAGCTTTCTTT. Translating gives CASSETVETTWEAFF.

The chain joins TRBV4-1 to TRBJ2-7; 8 nucleotides line up with TRBD2. Germline CDR1 MGHRA, CDR2 YSYEKL. After removal of 0 bases from V and 0 bases from J, the junction contained 7 bases not matched to a gene. There are 17 residues in the CDR3. CDR3 nucleotide sequence: TGCGCCAGCAGCCAAGAGTCGACGGGGGGGAGCTCCTACGAGCAGTACTTC. Translation gives CASSQESTGGSSYEQYF.

J is TRBJ1-1 and V is TRBV12-3 or TRBV12-4; a weak D match, TRBD1 (6 bases). V lost 9 bases and J lost 1, with 18 bases in between. This CDR3 is built from 15 residues. CDR3 in DNA: TGTGCCAGTAAGTCGTCATCACAGGGGAACACTGAAGCTTTCTTT. It is translated as CASKSSSQGNTEAFF.

The rearrangement links TRBV5-1 to TRBJ2-7; 8 nucleotides align to TRBD2. Germline V CDR1 and CDR2: SGHRS, YFSETQ. This CDR3 is 14 amino acids long. V lost 5 bases and J lost 3; bases outside the gene matches: 7. The CDR3 sequence is CASRRPGTSYEQYF. CDR3 DNA sequence: TGCGCCAGCAGACGTCCCGGGACTAGCTACGAGCAGTACTTC.

V gene TRBV13 combines with J gene TRBJ2-7; a weak D match, TRBD1 (5 bases). The ends were cut back, 5 bases at V and 3 bases at J, with 11 bases in the middle. This CDR3 has 13 amino acids. The germline V gene encodes CDR1 PRHDT and CDR2 FYEKMQ (reference sequence). The CDR3 DNA reads TGTGCCAGCAGCCCATGGGGCCTCTACGAGCAGTACTTC. This sequence encodes CASSPWGLYEQYF.

The chain uses TRBV20-1 and TRBJ2-7; 8 bases are shared with TRBD2. This CDR3 comprises 14 residues. CDR1 is DFQATT, CDR2 SNEGSKA, per germline (reference sequence). With 6 bases clipped from V and 3 bases from J, the junction kept 10 bases outside the gene matches. The CDR3 sequence is CSATGLAIRYEQYF. DNA for the CDR3: TGCAGTGCAACCGGACTAGCAATCCGCTACGAGCAGTACTTC.

The J gene is TRBJ2-7, the V gene TRBV20-1; D gene ambiguous. This CDR3 comprises 15 residues. Germline V gene sequence: CDR1 DFQATT, CDR2 SNEGSKA (reference sequence). V was shortened by 0 bases and J by 0 bases, with 12 bases between the two germline ends. The CDR3 region is CSARDDRLDSYEQYF. CDR3 nucleotide sequence: TGCAGTGCTAGAGATGACCGACTGGACTCCTACGAGCAGTACTTC.

The rearrangement uses TRBV6-1 and TRBJ1-1; the D is unclear. V was pared by 6 bases and J by 5 bases, with 10 bases between. CDR1 and CDR2 (germline): MNHNS, SASEGT. The CDR3 is 12 residues long. Written as DNA, the CDR3 is TGTGCCAGCAGAGACGGGAGAACTGAAGCTTTCTTT. Its protein product is CASRDGRTEAFF.

The chain links TRBV13 to TRBJ2-2, with 8 nucleotides matching TRBD2. Germline values: CDR1 PRHDT, CDR2 FYEKMQ (reference sequence). The CDR3 is 16 residues long. J gave up 2 bases and V 2 bases, and 4 bases lay outside the gene matches. In nucleotides, the CDR3 is TGTGCCAGCAGCTTATTTAGCGGGGATAACACCGGGGAGCTGTTTTTT. Protein product: CASSLFSGDNTGELFF.

The chain uses TRBV5-6 and TRBJ2-3; D is uncertain. CDR1 SGHDT and CDR2 YYEEEE come from the germline V gene. V lost 0 bases and J lost 0, with 11 bases in between. The CDR3 has 16 residues. The CDR3 DNA reads TGTGCCAGCAGCTTGGAGGGCCTCGGGAGCACAGATACGCAGTATTTT. Protein product: CASSLEGLGSTDTQYF.

This clonotype turned up a few times. This rearrangement joins TRBV29-1 to TRBJ2-7; TRBD2 agrees at 9 bases. The V segment lost 3 bases and the J segment 1 base; nucleotides outside the gene matches: 1. The CDR3 contains 13 residues. The germline CDR1 and CDR2 sequences are SQVTM and ANQGSEA. This chain's CDR3 is CSVELAGSYEQYF. DNA of the CDR3: TGCAGCGTTGAGCTAGCGGGGTCCTACGAGCAGTACTTC.

The gene calls are TRBV19 and TRBJ2-1; D is undetermined. V lost 10 bases and J 1 base, leaving 11 bases between the germline ends. From germline, CDR1 is LNHDA and CDR2 SQIVND (reference sequence). There are 13 residues in the CDR3. The DNA for the CDR3 is TGTGCCACGGGTCCAGCATCCTACAATGAGCAGTTCTTC. This codes for CATGPASYNEQFF.

V usage is TRBV5-1 and J usage is TRBJ2-6; TRBD2 is a possible D gene (5 bases). CDR1 is SGHRS and CDR2 is YFSETQ in the germline V gene. There are 18 residues in the CDR3. V was clipped by 0 bases and J by 0 bases, with 13 bases between them. This CDR3 is CASSLDHSDYSGANVLTF. The CDR3 bases are TGCGCCAGCAGCTTGGATCACAGCGACTACTCTGGGGCCAACGTCCTGACTTTC.

V and J are TRBV18 and TRBJ1-2; no firm D call. Trimming left V 0 bases short and J 4 bases short, with 12 bases between. The germline CDR1 and CDR2 sequences are KGHSH and LQKENI. There are 15 residues in the CDR3. The CDR3 coding sequence is TGTGCCAGCTCACCACCGGACCGAGGGATCTATGGCTACACCTTC. Translation: CASSPPDRGIYGYTF.

V gene TRBV16 combines with J gene TRBJ1-6, with D possibly TRBD1 on 5 matching bases. From germline, CDR1 is KGHSY and CDR2 FQNENV. The germline V and J ends were trimmed by 4 bases and 9 bases, with 13 bases remaining between them. The CDR3 covers 14 residues. The CDR3 region has the DNA TGTGCCAGCAGCCCCCCGGATGGGGGTTCACCCCTCCACTTT. Translating it yields CASSPPDGGSPLHF.